The 18 T cell receptor beta chains below all came from one sample that was sequenced in a study of early T cells in non-severe SARS-CoV-2 infection. TCRdb reprocessed the 5' RACE reads with MiXCR, giving one entry per CDR3 protein. This table holds about 110,000 distinct CDR3 sequences, 12% found once. Sequencing used whole blood. The source of these receptors is an adult who was a healthcare worker with PCR-confirmed SARS-CoV-2 infection or an uninfected control (not recorded which).

This clonotype was detected once. The chain carries TRBV7-9 and TRBJ2-7, with D possibly TRBD1 on 6 matching bases. The V gene lost 4 bases and the J gene lost 2 bases, with 15 bases spanning the gap. Germline V gives CDR1 SEHNR, CDR2 FQNEAQ (reference sequence). This CDR3 has 15 residues. The CDR3 region is CASSSGELRAYEQYF. DNA for the CDR3: TGTGCCAGCAGCTCAGGGGAACTAAGGGCCTACGAGCAGTACTTC.

At least ten counts were recorded for this clonotype. V is TRBV10-2 and J is TRBJ2-7; 8 bases align to TRBD2. This CDR3 has 13 residues. CDR1 WSHSY and CDR2 SAAADI come from the germline V gene. After removal of 7 bases from V and 2 bases from J, the junction contained 4 bases not matched to a gene. CDR3 DNA sequence: TGCGCCAGCATGGGACTAGGAGCCTACGAGCAGTACTTC. Protein sequence: CASMGLGAYEQYF.

V is TRBV30 and J is TRBJ2-1; a weak D match, TRBD1 (5 bases). This CDR3 has 12 residues. Per the germline V gene, CDR1 is GTSNPN and CDR2 is SVGIG (reference sequence). The V end was cut by 5 bases, the J end by 4 bases, with 9 bases between. CDR3 sequence: CAWDTGYNEQFF. DNA of the CDR3: TGTGCCTGGGACACAGGTTACAATGAGCAGTTCTTC.

The chain carries TRBV20-1 and TRBJ2-1; 8 positions match TRBD1. This CDR3 comprises 17 residues. CDR1 is DFQATT, CDR2 SNEGSKA, per germline (reference sequence). V shed 3 bases and J 4 bases; nucleotides not matched to a gene: 14. The CDR3 sequence: CSASRTGPSPQYNEQFF. CDR3 in DNA: TGCAGTGCTAGTCGGACAGGGCCGTCCCCCCAGTACAATGAGCAGTTCTTC.

The sample holds many counts of this clonotype. The V gene is TRBV5-1, the J gene TRBJ1-2, with a tentative D call TRBD1 (5 bases). Trimming pared 0 bases from V and 5 bases from J, leaving 11 bases between. The CDR3 totals 14 residues. From germline, CDR1 is SGHRS and CDR2 YFSETQ. For the CDR3, the DNA is TGCGCCAGCAGCTTGGAGTCCGACAGATATGGCTACACCTTC. This encodes CASSLESDRYGYTF.

There are many counts of this clonotype. This sequence joins TRBV7-9 and TRBJ2-2; 9 bases agree with TRBD2. V trimming: 0 bases; J trimming: 6 bases; junction bases outside the gene matches: 11. Germline V lookup: CDR1 SEHNR, CDR2 FQNEAQ (reference sequence). CDR3 size: 18 residues. The CDR3 DNA reads TGTGCCAGCAGCTTAGCGGCTAGCGGGACAATGGGACCCGGGGAGCTGTTTTTT. It codes for CASSLAASGTMGPGELFF.

This clonotype was detected only a few times. The chain couples TRBV7-8 to TRBJ1-2; D call uncertain. CDR1 is SGHVS, CDR2 FQNEAQ, per germline. V was trimmed by 5 bases and J by 8 bases, leaving 24 bases between them. CDR3 length: 16 residues. For the CDR3, the DNA is TGTGCCAGCAGCCCCCCGGTGGAGAGGGCGGAAGAAGGCTACACCTTC. The encoded protein is CASSPPVERAEEGYTF.

V usage is TRBV12-3 or TRBV12-4 and J usage is TRBJ1-6; 7 nucleotides line up with TRBD1. V gave up 6 bases and J gave up 5 bases; unmatched junction bases: 4. The CDR3 totals 14 residues. The CDR3 nucleotides read TGTGCCAGCAGGCCGACAGGGAATAATTCACCCCTCCACTTT. It encodes CASRPTGNNSPLHF.

This clonotype has a handful of counts. The rearrangement uses TRBV19 and TRBJ2-7, with D uncertain. CDR3 size: 16 residues. V gave up 3 bases and J gave up 0 bases, with 15 bases separating them. Looked up from germline, CDR1 is LNHDA and CDR2 is SQIVND (reference sequence). CDR3 DNA sequence: TGTGCCAGTAGTATCTCCAGCAGCTTAGGCTCCTACGAGCAGTACTTC. Translating gives CASSISSSLGSYEQYF.

This chain connects TRBV5-4 to TRBJ2-2; 9 positions match TRBD2. Germline assignment: CDR1 SGHNT and CDR2 YYREEE (reference sequence). This CDR3 is built from 17 residues. J lost 4 bases, V lost 4 bases, and 11 bases had no gene match. DNA for the CDR3: TGTGCCAGCAGCCTGGGGGGACTAGCAGCGAGCACCGGGGAGCTGTTTTTT. Amino acids: CASSLGGLAASTGELFF.

In this sample, this clonotype turned up many times. The chain uses TRBV5-4 and TRBJ2-2; D could derive from TRBD1 or TRBD2 (5 bases each). Deletions cut 5 bases from V and 6 bases from J, with 17 bases between. The CDR3 consists of 15 residues. Germline values: CDR1 SGHNT, CDR2 YYREEE (reference sequence). The CDR3 DNA follows: TGTGCCAGCAGAAGGGACCCAGAATCACCCGGGGAGCTGTTTTTT. It is translated as CASRRDPESPGELFF. Full variable domain (remainder filled in from reference TRBV5-4 and TRBJ2-2): ETGVTQSPTHLIKTRGQQVTLRCSSQSGHNTVSWYQQALGQGPQFIFQYYREEENGRGNFPPRFSGLQFPNYSSELNVNALELDDSALYLCASRRDPESPGELFFGEGSRLTVL.

V usage is TRBV7-2 and J usage is TRBJ1-4; D gene uncertain. This CDR3 is 14 amino acids long. V lost 0 bases and J lost 0, with 2 bases in between. In germline, CDR1 is SGHTA, CDR2 FQGNSA. The CDR3 region has the DNA TGTGCCAGCAGCTTAGCACCAACTAATGAAAAACTGTTTTTT. This sequence encodes CASSLAPTNEKLFF. The variable domain in full, completed from reference TRBV7-2 and TRBJ1-4, reads GAGVSQSPSNKVTEKGKDVELRCDPISGHTALYWYRQSLGQGLEFLIYFQGNSAPDKSGLPSDRFSAERTGGSVSTLTIQRTQQEDSAVYLCASSLAPTNEKLFFGSGTQLSVL.

The V gene is TRBV7-9, the J gene TRBJ2-5; TRBD1 or TRBD2 may be the D gene (5 bases each). CDR3 length: 15 residues. Trimming took 0 bases from V and 5 from J, leaving 13 bases between them. Germline V gene lookup returns CDR1 SEHNR and CDR2 FQNEAQ (reference sequence). CDR3: CASSLAGGFGETQYF. The CDR3 DNA is TGTGCCAGCAGCTTAGCTGGGGGATTCGGGGAGACCCAGTACTTC.

The chain has TRBV15 and TRBJ1-5; 7 bases agree with TRBD1. Germline CDR1 and CDR2: LNHNV and YYDKDF (reference sequence). The CDR3 loop spans 14 amino acids. V lost 8 bases, J lost 3 bases, and 7 bases stayed unmatched. The CDR3 sequence: CATRPGGNNQPQHF. DNA of the CDR3: TGTGCCACCCGCCCAGGGGGAAACAATCAGCCCCAGCATTTT.

This clonotype came up many times. CDR3 loop: CASSLRGSPNQPQHF. The CDR3 region has the DNA TGTGCCAGCAGCTTGAGAGGGAGCCCCAATCAGCCCCAGCATTTT. This chain uses TRBV11-2 with TRBJ1-5; D unclear. Germline values: CDR1 SGHAT, CDR2 FQNNGV. The CDR3 extends over 15 amino acids. With 3 bases removed from V and 3 bases from J, the gap between germline ends came to 12 bases.

The chain links TRBV5-1 to TRBJ2-5, with 14 bases identical to TRBD2. Germline CDR1 SGHRS, CDR2 YFSETQ. V lost 5 bases to trimming and J lost 1 base; unmatched junction nucleotides: 4. This CDR3 comprises 16 residues. CDR3: CASRDGTSGGQETQYF. The CDR3 bases are TGCGCCAGCAGGGACGGGACTAGCGGGGGCCAAGAGACCCAGTACTTC.

This clonotype occurred many times. CDR3 nucleotide sequence: TGTGCCAGCAGTGGCACAGGGGACAATCAGCCCCAGCATTTT. This sequence encodes CASSGTGDNQPQHF. The chain links TRBV28 to TRBJ1-5, with 7 bases matching TRBD1. The germline V gene has CDR1 MDHEN and CDR2 SYDVKM. The CDR3 consists of 14 residues. V lost 5 bases to trimming and J lost 3 bases; unmatched junction nucleotides: 4.

V usage is TRBV29-1 and J usage is TRBJ2-3; either TRBD1 or TRBD2 may supply D (5 bases each). The CDR3 runs to 13 residues. V was cut by 7 bases and J by 3 bases, with 14 bases left in between. Germline V gene sequence: CDR1 SQVTM, CDR2 ANQGSEA. The CDR3: CSGAVWGTDTQYF. For the CDR3, the DNA is TGCAGCGGAGCGGTATGGGGGACAGATACGCAGTATTTT.